Here is one TCR beta chain with its context. The data were obtained in a study of control samples from healthy donors and cancer patients. Germline lookup yields CDR1 SNHLY and CDR2 FYNNEI. The trim removed 4 bases at V and 2 bases at J, leaving 6 bases unmatched. This CDR3 is 16 amino acids long. Libraries were prepared by immunoSEQ multiplex PCR; TCRdb keeps only in-frame clonotypes and omits some of them. The data show roughly 88,000 clones, 93% seen once. The sequence derives from a man younger than 35 in good health. Source material: blood. This chain uses TRBV2 with TRBJ1-5, with 9 bases that match TRBD1. The CDR3 sequence: CASSVHRGRGNQPQHF. The DNA for the CDR3 is TGTGCCAGCAGTGTACACAGGGGGCGGGGCAATCAGCCCCAGCATTTT.